This T cell receptor beta chain was obtained from a study of T cell responses to AZD1222 COVID-19 vaccine. As to this clone: The target antigen is unknown.

Using immunoSEQ multiplex PCR, the repertoire was profiled, and TCRdb retains in-frame clones only, with some absent. Of about 120,000 clones in the sample, about 88% were seen once. CDR3 length: 14 residues. Germline CDR1 MNHEY, CDR2 SVGAGI. After removal of 6 bases from V and 5 bases from J, the junction contained 8 bases not matched to a gene. Study-wide findings and caveats: Repertoire sampling was restricted to post-peak T cell response timepoints.

Sequencing used peripheral blood, obtained 28 days after the second AZD1222 dose. The TCR originated in an adult who received the AZD1222 COVID-19 vaccine. The chain is built from TRBV6-5 and TRBJ2-7, with TRBD1 matching over 9 bases. The CDR3 is CASRLAQGAHEQYF. CDR3 sequence (DNA): TGTGCCAGCAGACTCGCACAGGGGGCCCACGAGCAGTACTTC.